The 3 T cell receptor beta chains given below trace back to one sample, sequenced in a study of cytotoxic CD8 clonotypes in ibrutinib-treated CLL (dated by TCRdb to 2020 to 2023). The label giving this sample's time point can be read as: approximately 25 months on ibrutinib. To prepare the library, the immunoSEQ multiplex PCR assay was applied. TCRdb obtained this table from immuneACCESS and retained in-frame rearrangements with V and J assigned. These tables miss some clones; where compared with another copy, unresolved V genes account for less than half of the shortfall, and the remainder is unexplained. In all, the sample holds 50,000 to 60,000 clones, and over 80% of those were seen once. The top ten constitute roughly 22% of the sample. The source material was PBMCs, sampled after 24 months of ibrutinib treatment. The source is a human donor with chronic lymphocytic leukemia.

The V gene is TRBV29-1, the J gene TRBJ2-7; no firm D call. V was shortened by 7 bases and J by 7 bases, with 17 bases between the two germline ends. Germline CDR1 SQVTM, CDR2 ANQGSEA. CDR3 size: 12 residues. CDR3 in DNA: TGCAGCGCCCTTCTTGAAGTGGGAGAGCAGTACTTC. It specifies CSALLEVGEQYF.

This CDR3 reads CASSLWSGLGETQYF. CDR3 bases: TGCGCCAGCAGCTTGTGGAGCGGGCTCGGGGAGACCCAGTACTTC. The V and J genes are TRBV5-1 and TRBJ2-5; tentative D call: TRBD2 (6 bases). V lost 1 base, J lost 5 bases, and 15 bases lay in between. The CDR3 is 15 residues long. CDR1 SGHRS and CDR2 YFSETQ come from the germline V gene.

The chain uses TRBV29-1 and TRBJ1-2; D remains unclear. Germline loops: CDR1 SQVTM, CDR2 ANQGSEA. The germline V and J ends were trimmed by 5 bases and 2 bases, with 9 bases remaining between them. The CDR3 loop spans 12 amino acids. The CDR3 loop reads CSVQLINYGYTF. CDR3 nucleotide sequence: TGCAGCGTTCAACTGATCAACTATGGCTACACCTTC.